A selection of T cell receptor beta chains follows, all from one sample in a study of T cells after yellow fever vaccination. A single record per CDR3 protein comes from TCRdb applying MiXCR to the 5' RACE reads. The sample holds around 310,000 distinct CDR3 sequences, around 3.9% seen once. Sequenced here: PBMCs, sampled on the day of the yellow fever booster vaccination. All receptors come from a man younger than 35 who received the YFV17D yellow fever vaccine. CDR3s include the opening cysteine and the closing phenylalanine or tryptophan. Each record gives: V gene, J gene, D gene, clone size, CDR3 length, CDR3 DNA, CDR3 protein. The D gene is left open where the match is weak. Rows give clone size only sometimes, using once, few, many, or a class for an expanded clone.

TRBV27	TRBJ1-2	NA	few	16	TGTGCCAGCAGTTTATCGAAGGGGTTGGCTAACTATGGCTACACCTTC	CASSLSKGLANYGYTF
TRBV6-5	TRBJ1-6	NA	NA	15	TGTGCCAGCAGACTAACCGGGACCGCCAATTCACCCCTCCACTTT	CASRLTGTANSPLHF
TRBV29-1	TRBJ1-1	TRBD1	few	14	TGCAGCGCGATACGGACAGGGTCTATCGGTGAAGCTTTCTTT	CSAIRTGSIGEAFF
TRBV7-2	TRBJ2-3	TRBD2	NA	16	TGTGCCAGCAGCTTTGGACTAGCGGGGGCCTCTAATACGCAGTATTTT	CASSFGLAGASNTQYF
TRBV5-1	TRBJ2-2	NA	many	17	TGCGCCAGCAGACTTCCCAGGGGCCTCGCGAACACCGGGGAGCTGTTTTTT	CASRLPRGLANTGELFF
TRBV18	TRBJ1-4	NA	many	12	TGTGCCAGCTCGCGTACAGGGGAAAAACTGTTTTTT	CASSRTGEKLFF
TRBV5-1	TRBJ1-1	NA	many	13	TGCGCCAGCAGCTCCGGGGGGGGGATTGAAGCTTTCTTT	CASSSGGGIEAFF
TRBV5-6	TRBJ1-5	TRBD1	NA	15	TGTGCCAGCAGCTTGCTGTCCAGGGGGCAACAGCCCCAGCATTTT	CASSLLSRGQQPQHF
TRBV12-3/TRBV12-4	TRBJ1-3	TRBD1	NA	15	TGTGCCAGCACCCGGGACAGGGATCCTGGAAACACCATATATTTT	CASTRDRDPGNTIYF
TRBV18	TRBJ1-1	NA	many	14	TGTGCCAGCTCACCCCAGGGACAATTAAGTGAAGCTTTCTTT	CASSPQGQLSEAFF
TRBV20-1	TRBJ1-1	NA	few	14	TGCAGTGCTAGAGACGGACGGATGAACACTGAAGCTTTCTTT	CSARDGRMNTEAFF
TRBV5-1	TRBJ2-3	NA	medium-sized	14	TGCGCCAGCAGCTTCGAACGAGGCACAGATACGCAGTATTTT	CASSFERGTDTQYF
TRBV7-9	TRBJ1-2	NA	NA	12	TGTTCCTGCAGCTCCTGGGGATGGGGCTACACCTTC	CSCSSWGWGYTF
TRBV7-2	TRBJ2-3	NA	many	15	TGTGCCAGCAGCGAGCAGGGAGGTGGAACAGATACGCAGTATTTT	CASSEQGGGTDTQYF
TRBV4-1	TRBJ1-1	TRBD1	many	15	TGCGCCAGCAGCCAGGGGGACAGGGGACGTCCTGAAGCTTTCTTT	CASSQGDRGRPEAFF
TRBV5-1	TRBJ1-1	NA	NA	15	TGCGCCAGCAGCCTGATGGAGACCGGGGTGCTCGAAGCTTTCTTT	CASSLMETGVLEAFF
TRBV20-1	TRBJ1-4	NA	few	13	TGCAGAGGCCATCAGGCAACTAATGAAAAACTGTTTTTT	CRGHQATNEKLFF
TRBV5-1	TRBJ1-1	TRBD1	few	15	TGCGCCAGCAGCCCGGGACAGCTTTTTAACACTGAAGCTTTCTTT	CASSPGQLFNTEAFF
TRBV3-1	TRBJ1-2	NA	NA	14	TGTGCCAGCAGCCAAGTAGGGATTCGCTATGGCTACACCTTC	CASSQVGIRYGYTF
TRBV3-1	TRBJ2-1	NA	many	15	TGTGCCAGCAGCCCGCCTCCGGGAGCGACTAGTGAGCAGTTCTTC	CASSPPPGATSEQFF
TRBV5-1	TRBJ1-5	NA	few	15	TGCGCCAGCAGCTGGGGGACGGCCGGCAATCAGCCCCAGCATTTT	CASSWGTAGNQPQHF
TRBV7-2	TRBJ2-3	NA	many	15	TGTGCCAGCAGCTTAGCGCTACAGTCCCCAGATACGCAGTATTTT	CASSLALQSPDTQYF
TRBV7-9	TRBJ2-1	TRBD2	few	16	TGTGCCAGCAGCTCAAGCGGGGGGCGCTCCTACAATGAGCAGTTCTTC	CASSSSGGRSYNEQFF
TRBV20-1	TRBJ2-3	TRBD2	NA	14	TGCAGTGCTAGAGATCCGCGGGGGACAGATACGCAGTATTTT	CSARDPRGTDTQYF
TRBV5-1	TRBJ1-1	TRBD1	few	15	TGCGCCAGCAGCTTGGGCGGACAGGGGAACACTGAAGCTTTCTTT	CASSLGGQGNTEAFF
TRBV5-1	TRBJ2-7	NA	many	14	TGCGCCAGCACTCGCAGGGGGGCCCCCTACGAGCAGTACTTC	CASTRRGAPYEQYF
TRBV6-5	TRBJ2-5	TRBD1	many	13	TGTGCCAGCAGTTACGACAGGGGAGAGACCCAGTACTTC	CASSYDRGETQYF
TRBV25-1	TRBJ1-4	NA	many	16	TGTGCCAGCAGTGAATCCCCGGCAGGGATCGGAGAAAAACTGTTTTTT	CASSESPAGIGEKLFF